The 30 T cell receptor beta chains reported below all come from one sample, sequenced in a study of T cell responses to AZD1222 COVID-19 vaccine. This table comes from immunoSEQ multiplex PCR, and its TCRdb copy is limited to in-frame clones, with some not included. This sample has 150,000 to 200,000 clones; about 92% occur once, and the top ten carry 3.9%. The material was peripheral blood, obtained on day 0 of AZD1222 vaccination. The receptors shown here come from an adult in good health.

The chain combines TRBV19 with TRBJ2-5, with D perhaps TRBD2 (6 bases). V lost 1 base and J 1 base, leaving 28 bases between the germline ends. The germline V gene encodes CDR1 LNHDA and CDR2 SQIVND (reference sequence). This CDR3 has 21 residues. CDR3: CASSIVSHLLSGGTVQETQYF. CDR3 nucleotide sequence: TGTGCCAGTAGTATAGTGTCCCACCTCTTATCTGGAGGGACGGTCCAAGAGACCCAGTACTTC.

The rearrangement links TRBV18 to TRBJ1-1; D is undetermined. Germline V gives CDR1 KGHSH, CDR2 LQKENI. CDR3 length: 15 residues. Trimming stripped 3 bases from V and 1 base from J, with 12 bases between. The CDR3 reads CASSPERRPNTEAFF. The CDR3 coding sequence is TGTGCCAGCTCACCGGAGCGGAGACCGAACACTGAAGCTTTCTTT.

The chain recombines TRBV2 with TRBJ1-5, with D perhaps TRBD1 (6 bases). Germline CDR1 is SNHLY and CDR2 is FYNNEI. Trimming removed 8 bases from V and 4 bases from J, with 9 bases in between. The CDR3 covers 12 residues. For the CDR3, the DNA is TGTGCCAGCCTAGGGGGGAATCAGCCCCAGCATTTT. Translation gives CASLGGNQPQHF.

The chain has TRBV3-1 (or the pseudogene TRBV3-2) and TRBJ2-1; 14 positions match TRBD2. Germline CDR1 LGHDT, CDR2 YNNKEL (reference sequence). The CDR3 is 15 amino acids. J lost 8 bases, V lost 4 bases, and 4 bases had no gene match. As DNA, the CDR3 is TGTGCCAGCAGCCCGGGACTAGCGGGAGCCGATGAGCAGTTCTTC. Its translation: CASSPGLAGADEQFF.

V is TRBV3-1 (or the pseudogene TRBV3-2) and J is TRBJ2-1; D is uncertain. This CDR3 is built from 13 residues. Trimming cost V 1 base and J 9 bases, with 10 bases left between them. In germline, CDR1 is LGHDT, CDR2 YNNKEL (reference sequence). CDR3 loop: CASSQGTFTEQFF. The CDR3 bases are TGTGCCAGCAGCCAAGGTACGTTCACTGAGCAGTTCTTC.

V and J are TRBV29-1 and TRBJ2-3, with D unclear. V gave up 3 bases and J gave up 5 bases, with 15 bases separating them. Germline lookup yields CDR1 SQVTM and CDR2 ANQGSEA. This CDR3 is 14 amino acids long. The CDR3 is CSVDAMGQRDTQYF. The CDR3, as DNA: TGCAGCGTTGACGCTATGGGCCAGCGAGATACGCAGTATTTT.

The rearrangement uses TRBV12-3 or TRBV12-4 and TRBJ2-5; tentatively, D is TRBD2 (5 bases). The CDR3 has 13 amino acids. With 5 bases removed from V and 3 bases from J, the gap between germline ends came to 10 bases. CDR3 amino acids: CASSPADKETQYF. The CDR3 DNA follows: TGTGCCAGCAGTCCAGCGGATAAAGAGACCCAGTACTTC.

J is TRBJ1-3 and V is TRBV2; D not certain. This CDR3 has 14 amino acids. CDR1 is SNHLY, CDR2 FYNNEI, per germline. The germline V and J ends were trimmed by 7 bases and 0 bases, with 10 bases remaining between them. CDR3 sequence (DNA): TGTGCCAGCAACCCTGACCCCTCTGGAAACACCATATATTTT. Protein product: CASNPDPSGNTIYF.

This clone was detected once. V gene TRBV5-6 combines with J gene TRBJ1-1, with D tentatively TRBD1 (5 bases). CDR1 is SGHDT and CDR2 is YYEEEE in the germline V gene. The CDR3 has 12 residues. V shed 3 bases and J shed 9 bases, with 12 bases lying between them. Here the CDR3 DNA reads TGTGCCAGCAGCTCCCGACAGAGACAAGCTTTCTTT. Amino acids: CASSSRQRQAFF.

The rearrangement joins TRBV13 to TRBJ2-1; TRBD2 is a possible D gene (6 bases). The CDR3 totals 14 residues. The V end lost 3 bases, the J end lost 9 bases, and 15 bases lay between the germline ends. Germline V gives CDR1 PRHDT, CDR2 FYEKMQ (reference sequence). The CDR3 bases are TGTGCCAGCAGCTTCGCGACTAGTTCGGTTGAGCAGTTCTTC. Its translation is CASSFATSSVEQFF.

This chain links TRBV2 with TRBJ2-7; no reliable D call. The CDR3 has 14 residues. Trimming took off 3 bases at V and 2 bases at J, with 11 bases between the two ends. Germline CDR1 reads SNHLY; CDR2 reads FYNNEI. CDR3 nucleotides: TGTGCCAGCAGTGAGAGAAGGCCCCCCTACGAGCAGTACTTC. Its protein product is CASSERRPPYEQYF.

The chain employs TRBV2 and TRBJ1-6; TRBD1 might be the D (6 bases). V dropped 6 bases and J dropped 5 bases, with 11 bases sitting between them. This CDR3 has 14 amino acids. CDR1 SNHLY and CDR2 FYNNEI come from the germline V gene. CDR3 coding DNA: TGTGCCAGCAGATCAAGGGGGGATAATTCACCCCTCCACTTT. It translates to CASRSRGDNSPLHF. Full variable domain (remainder filled in from reference TRBV2 and TRBJ1-6): EPEVTQTPSHQVTQMGQEVILRCVPISNHLYFYWYRQILGQKVEFLVSFYNNEISEKSEIFDDQFSVERPDGSNFTLKIRSTKLEDSAMYFCASRSRGDNSPLHFGNGTRLTVT.

The chain couples TRBV6-5 to TRBJ1-5, with 7 bases matching TRBD1. Germline assignment: CDR1 MNHEY and CDR2 SVGAGI. V lost 7 bases, J lost 7 bases, and 10 bases stayed unmatched. This CDR3 has 14 residues. CDR3 sequence (DNA): TGTGCCAGCACCCTTAGACAGGGAGGCCAGCCCCAGCATTTT. Translation: CASTLRQGGQPQHF.

The chain joins TRBV10-2 to TRBJ2-4; possibly TRBD2 for D (5 bases). The CDR3 spans 13 residues. The V end was cut by 6 bases, the J end by 7 bases, with 13 bases between. Germline V gene data show CDR1 as WSHSY and CDR2 as SAAADI. CDR3 loop: CASRAGVQNIQYF. The CDR3 region has the DNA TGCGCCAGCAGGGCCGGGGTGCAGAACATTCAGTACTTC.

The chain combines TRBV6-5 with TRBJ2-1; TRBD1 matches 10 bases. The CDR3 is 14 residues long. Trimming cost V 5 bases and J 6 bases; bases outside gene matches: 4. Germline V CDR1 and CDR2: MNHEY, SVGAGI. As DNA, the CDR3 is TGTGCCAGCAGTACTGGGGACAGGGGCAATGAGCAGTTCTTC. Its protein is CASSTGDRGNEQFF.

This clone was detected only once. This chain links TRBV24-1 with TRBJ2-2; 7 nucleotides line up with TRBD1. The germline CDR1 and CDR2 sequences are KGHDR and SFDVKD. V lost 4 bases, J lost 6 bases, and 10 bases stayed unmatched. This CDR3 has 16 amino acids. The CDR3 DNA is TGTGCCACCAGTGAGACTCGGACAGGAGTAGCCGGGGAGCTGTTTTTT. This translates into CATSETRTGVAGELFF.

This chain joins TRBV21-1 and TRBJ2-1; the D call TRBD2 from the table was never checked on the DNA. TRBV21-1 is deemed a pseudogene. The CDR3 totals 14 residues. The CDR3 coding sequence is TGTGCCAGCACCAGCGTCGGGGGGCCCAATGAGCAGTTCTTC. It codes for CASTSVGGPNEQFF.

CDR3 residues: CASSPPSGPLIQTGELFF. CDR3 nucleotides: TGTGCCAGCTCACCACCGTCAGGACCGCTGATACAGACCGGGGAGCTGTTTTTT. This chain connects TRBV18 to TRBJ2-2; D gene ambiguous. CDR1 and CDR2 (germline): KGHSH, LQKENI. Trimming removed 0 bases from V and 5 bases from J, with 19 bases in between. There are 18 residues in the CDR3.

The V and J genes are TRBV5-1 and TRBJ1-1; possibly TRBD1 for D (5 bases). Trimming shortened V by 2 bases and J by 6 bases, and 8 bases separated the two germline ends. There are 12 residues in the CDR3. Germline loops: CDR1 SGHRS, CDR2 YFSETQ. CDR3 region: CASSFEQAEAFF. The CDR3 coding sequence is TGCGCCAGCAGCTTTGAACAGGCTGAAGCTTTCTTT.

The chain's CDR3 is CASSVRTGDREKLFF. CDR3 sequence (DNA): TGTGCCAGCAGTGTCCGGACAGGGGATAGAGAAAAACTGTTTTTT. The rearrangement links TRBV2 to TRBJ1-4; 9 positions agree with TRBD1. Unmatched junction bases numbered 8, after V lost 4 bases and J lost 8 bases. Looked up from germline, CDR1 is SNHLY and CDR2 is FYNNEI. This CDR3 has 15 residues.

The CDR3 spells CASSLRSGTYYTGELFF. CDR3 DNA sequence: TGTGCCAGCAGCTTAAGGTCTGGGACATACTACACCGGGGAGCTGTTTTTT. The chain employs TRBV7-8 and TRBJ2-2; perhaps TRBD1 as D (6 bases). Germline CDR1 reads SGHVS; CDR2 reads FQNEAQ. The length of the CDR3 is 17 residues. Deletions cut 2 bases from V and 3 bases from J, with 16 bases between.

This sequence joins TRBV3-1 (or the pseudogene TRBV3-2) and TRBJ1-1; D may be TRBD1 (6 bases). The V and J ends lost 0 bases and 4 bases respectively, with 15 bases between them. The germline V gene has CDR1 LGHDT and CDR2 YNNKEL (reference sequence). This CDR3 spans 16 amino acids. CDR3 protein: CASSQDPRGARTEAFF. The CDR3 nucleotides read TGTGCCAGCAGCCAAGATCCGAGGGGGGCGCGCACTGAAGCTTTCTTT.

The V call is TRBV3-1 (or the pseudogene TRBV3-2), the J call TRBJ2-2; D tentatively fits TRBD1 or TRBD2 (5 bases each). V was cut by 4 bases and J by 7 bases, with 16 bases left in between. The CDR3 extends over 15 amino acids. Germline CDR1 reads LGHDT; CDR2 reads YNNKEL (reference sequence). This CDR3 reads CASSPPGPTNGELFF. As DNA, the CDR3 is TGTGCCAGCAGCCCTCCGGGACCTACAAACGGGGAGCTGTTTTTT.

The CDR3: CASSFQGTSRAGELFF. The CDR3 region has the DNA TGTGCCAGCAGCTTCCAGGGAACCTCAAGGGCCGGGGAGCTGTTTTTT. V gene TRBV7-9 combines with J gene TRBJ2-2, with D possibly TRBD1 on 5 matching bases. CDR1 is SEHNR and CDR2 is FQNEAQ in the germline V gene (reference sequence). The CDR3 contains 16 residues. Trimming removed 3 bases at V and 6 bases at J, with 17 bases between.

The CDR3 region has the DNA TGTGCCAGCAGCTTAGCTCCTCTCGCGGACGAGCAGTACTTC. Translated: CASSLAPLADEQYF. The rearrangement links TRBV11-2 to TRBJ2-7; no reliable D call. V lost 1 base and J lost 5, with 12 bases in between. Looked up from germline, CDR1 is SGHAT and CDR2 is FQNNGV. The CDR3 runs 14 residues.

The chain joins TRBV25-1 to TRBJ1-1, with D possibly being TRBD1 (5 bases). In germline, CDR1 is MGHDK, CDR2 SYGVNS. This CDR3 comprises 14 residues. Trimming stripped 5 bases from V and 0 bases from J, with 10 bases between. The CDR3 sequence is CASSLGEMNTEAFF. As DNA, the CDR3 is TGTGCCAGCAGTTTGGGGGAGATGAACACTGAAGCTTTCTTT. Using reference TRBV25-1 and TRBJ1-1 for the parts outside the CDR3, the full variable domain is EADIYQTPRYLVIGTGKKITLECSQTMGHDKMYWYQQDPGMELHLIHYSYGVNSTEKGDLSSESTVSRIRTEHFPLTLESARPSHTSQYLCASSLGEMNTEAFFGQGTRLTVV.

This clone was observed a few times. The chain couples TRBV6-5 to TRBJ1-1; D is uncertain. Trimming pared 7 bases from V and 0 bases from J, leaving 9 bases between. The CDR3 spans 13 residues. Germline loops: CDR1 MNHEY, CDR2 SVGAGI. As DNA, the CDR3 is TGTGCCAGCACGATGGAGATGAACACTGAAGCTTTCTTT. Its translation: CASTMEMNTEAFF.

This chain connects TRBV9 to TRBJ1-1; 10 bases map to TRBD1. Germline CDR1 reads SGDLS; CDR2 reads YYNGEE. This CDR3 is 16 amino acids long. With V trimmed by 3 bases and J by 0 bases, 5 bases remained unmatched. The CDR3 loop reads CASSGADRGMNTEAFF. The CDR3 DNA follows: TGTGCCAGCAGCGGAGCGGACAGGGGGATGAACACTGAAGCTTTCTTT.

This rearrangement joins TRBV30 to TRBJ2-7; no firm D call. Germline V CDR1 and CDR2: GTSNPN, SVGIG (reference sequence). V gave up 8 bases and J gave up 2 bases, with 13 bases separating them. The CDR3 runs to 12 residues. CDR3 sequence reads: CATGSSPYEQYF. In nucleotides, the CDR3 is TGTGCCACGGGTTCGTCCCCCTACGAGCAGTACTTC.

This clone was detected only once. The chain couples TRBV2 to TRBJ2-7, with TRBD1 matching 8 bases. V was pared by 6 bases and J by 0 bases, with 7 bases of the junction left unmatched. The germline V gene encodes CDR1 SNHLY and CDR2 FYNNEI. CDR3 length equals 15 residues. Here the CDR3 DNA reads TGTGCCAGCAGGGGGGGACAGGTGAGCTCCTACGAGCAGTACTTC. Translation: CASRGGQVSSYEQYF. The full variable domain, in which reference TRBV2 and TRBJ2-7 provide the parts outside the CDR3, is EPEVTQTPSHQVTQMGQEVILRCVPISNHLYFYWYRQILGQKVEFLVSFYNNEISEKSEIFDDQFSVERPDGSNFTLKIRSTKLEDSAMYFCASRGGQVSSYEQYFGPGTRLTVT.